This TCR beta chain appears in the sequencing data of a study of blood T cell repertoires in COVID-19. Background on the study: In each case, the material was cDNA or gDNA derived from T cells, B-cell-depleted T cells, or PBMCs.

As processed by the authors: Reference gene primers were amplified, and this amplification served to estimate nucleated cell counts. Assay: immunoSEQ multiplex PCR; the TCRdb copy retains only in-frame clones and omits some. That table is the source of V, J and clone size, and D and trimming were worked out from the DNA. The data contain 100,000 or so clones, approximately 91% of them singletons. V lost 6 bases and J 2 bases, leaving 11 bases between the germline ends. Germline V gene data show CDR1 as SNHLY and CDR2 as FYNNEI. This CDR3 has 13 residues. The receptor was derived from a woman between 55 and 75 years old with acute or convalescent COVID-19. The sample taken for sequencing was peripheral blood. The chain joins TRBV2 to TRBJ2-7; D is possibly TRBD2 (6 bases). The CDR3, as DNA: TGTGCCAGCAGGGCGGGACCCACCTACGAGCAGTACTTC. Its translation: CASRAGPTYEQYF. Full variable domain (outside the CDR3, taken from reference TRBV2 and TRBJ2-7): EPEVTQTPSHQVTQMGQEVILRCVPISNHLYFYWYRQILGQKVEFLVSFYNNEISEKSEIFDDQFSVERPDGSNFTLKIRSTKLEDSAMYFCASRAGPTYEQYFGPGTRLTVT.